This TCR beta chain was captured by sequencing in a study of CD8 T cells in ankylosing spondylitis. Study-level points and caveats: The authors reported significant enrichment of disease-linked clones in matched ankylosing spondylitis synovial fluid. There was a TCR beta motif, made of fewer than 10 highly homologous variants, that appeared characteristic of ankylosing spondylitis blood.

The CDR3 spans 13 residues. Trimming pared 1 base from V and 5 bases from J, leaving 7 bases between. CDR1 and CDR2 from the germline V gene are LGHDT and YNNKEL (reference sequence). For this clonotype: No antigen is known for it.

TCRdb re-derived calls from the 5' RACE reads in MiXCR, one entry per CDR3 protein. The data show 250,000 or so distinct CDR3 sequences, roughly a quarter seen once. The chain carries TRBV3-1 and TRBJ2-3; D is uncertain. What was sequenced was blood, either unsorted or a sorted T cell fraction (not recorded which). The sequence came from a male donor with ankylosing spondylitis or in good health (not recorded which). DNA for the CDR3: TGTGCCAGCAGCCAAGGCCTCGTAGATACGCAGTATTTT. Its protein product is CASSQGLVDTQYF.